This TCR beta chain was observed in a study of CD8 T cells in ankylosing spondylitis. Study-level results: Apparently characteristic of ankylosing spondylitis blood was a TCR beta motif (about 8 highly homologous variants). Peripheral blood samples showed relatively rare disease-linked clones, and these clones were CD8+. In ankylosing spondylitis patients, matched synovial fluid reportedly showed significant enrichment of disease-linked clones.

This clonotype came up many times. Its antigen is undetermined. It was by quantitative 5'-RACE with molecular barcodes that TCR beta libraries were made. TCRdb re-analysed the 5' RACE reads in MiXCR, keeping a single row per CDR3 protein. Here the sample spans almost 400,000 distinct CDR3 sequences, about a fifth being singletons. CDR1 and CDR2 from the germline V gene are LGHNA and YNFKEQ. V lost 4 bases and J lost 5; bases outside the gene matches: 7. The CDR3 loop spans 16 amino acids. The genes are TRBV4-2 and TRBJ2-3; TRBD2 matches at 12 bases. The material sequenced was blood, either unsorted or a sorted T cell fraction (not recorded which). This clonotype originated in a male donor with ankylosing spondylitis. The CDR3 nucleotides read TGTGCCAGCAGCCTCCGACTAGCGGGAGAGGTAGATACGCAGTATTTT. This codes for CASSLRLAGEVDTQYF.